This TCR beta chain appears in the sequencing data of a study of shared clonotypes between healthy human individuals. Study at large: For every donor, three CD4 naive, three CD4 memory, two CD8 naive and one CD8 memory plates were used.

Authors' analysis steps: With immunoSEQ giving junction-only sequences and no quality scores, filtering differed. Sequencing was performed with immunoSEQ multiplex PCR; in TCRdb, only in-frame clones are kept and a portion is missing. The V and J calls and clone size come from that table; D and trimming were worked out from the DNA. Among over a million clones listed, approximately 80% were seen once. Trimming pared 8 bases from V and 4 bases from J, leaving 17 bases between. The germline V gene has CDR1 MDHEN and CDR2 SYDVKM. The CDR3 totals 14 residues. The donors, healthy adults who were HIV-negative, had experienced no recent acute infections or vaccinations.

V is TRBV28 and J is TRBJ1-2; D is undetermined. The sequence was obtained from a man aged 18 to 35 in good health. Some clones in this sample may be carry-over from other donors' samples. Specimen: memory CD4+ T cells from PBMCs. Subset indicated: CD45RA-negative fraction. CDR3 loop: CASGRASLSYGYTF. The CDR3 coding sequence is TGTGCCAGCGGGAGGGCCTCACTTAGCTATGGCTACACCTTC.